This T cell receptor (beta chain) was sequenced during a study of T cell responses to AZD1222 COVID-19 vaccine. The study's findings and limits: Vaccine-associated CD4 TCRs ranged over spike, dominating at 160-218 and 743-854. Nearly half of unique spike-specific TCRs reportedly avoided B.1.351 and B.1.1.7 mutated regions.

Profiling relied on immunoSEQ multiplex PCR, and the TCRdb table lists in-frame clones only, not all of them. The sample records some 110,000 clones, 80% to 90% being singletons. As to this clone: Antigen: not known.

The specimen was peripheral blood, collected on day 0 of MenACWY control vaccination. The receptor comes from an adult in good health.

CDR3 amino acids: CASSVGGGLGEKLFF. The CDR3 nucleotides read TGTGCCAGCAGCGTAGGAGGGGGCCTGGGAGAAAAACTGTTTTTT. This rearrangement joins TRBV9 to TRBJ1-4; 7 nucleotides agree with TRBD1. V lost 0 bases to trimming and J lost 8 bases; unmatched junction nucleotides: 7. Looked up from germline, CDR1 is SGDLS and CDR2 is YYNGEE. The CDR3 contains 15 residues.